This TCR beta chain was obtained from a study of blood T cell repertoires in COVID-19. Participants were placed into cohorts based on the clinical history they reported. Libraries were prepared by immunoSEQ multiplex PCR; TCRdb keeps only in-frame clonotypes and omits some of them. The sample yields around 390,000 clones, approximately 87% seen once. This clone came up once. CDR1 is MDHEN and CDR2 is SYDVKM in the germline V gene. The CDR3 sequence is 15 residues long. With V trimmed by 6 bases and J by 1 base, 3 bases remained unmatched. The origin of this receptor is a woman aged 50 to 60 who had recovered from COVID-19. Sequencing was carried out using PBMCs or T cells enriched from blood (not recorded which). The V call is TRBV28, the J call TRBJ2-2; 9 bases are shared with TRBD2. The CDR3 loop reads CASRSGGLNTGELFF. CDR3 in DNA: TGTGCCAGCAGGAGCGGGGGGTTGAACACCGGGGAGCTGTTTTTT.